Listed here is a single TCR beta chain. The CDR3 covers 16 residues. The germline CDR1 and CDR2 sequences are MNHEY and SVGEGT. Trimming stripped 4 bases from V and 4 bases from J, with 19 bases between. These data are taken from a study of blood T cell repertoires in COVID-19. TCRdb's table, derived via immunoSEQ multiplex PCR, lists solely in-frame clones and lacks some. The repertoire includes a few hundred thousand clones, 85% to 90% of them detected once, and less than 2% sits in the top ten. Study members were between about 18 and 100 years old and lived in some 22 US regions. Recovered Cohort 3 donors showed two negative PCRs, clearance, or symptom resolution.

The V and J genes are TRBV6-2 or TRBV6-3 and TRBJ1-2; possible D gene TRBD1, 5 bases. The specimen was PBMCs or T cells enriched from blood (not recorded which). This clonotype originated in a woman aged 30 to 39 who had recovered from COVID-19. This CDR3 is CASSSKGSDYSYGYTF. The CDR3 DNA sequence: TGTGCCAGCAGTTCCAAGGGGTCAGATTACAGCTATGGCTACACCTTC.